Presented here are 14 T cell receptor beta chains from one specimen sequenced in a study of blood T cell repertoires in COVID-19. The repertoire was sequenced with immunoSEQ multiplex PCR; TCRdb's copy has only in-frame clones and lacks some. There are tens of thousands of clones in the sample; approximately 84% occur only once, and under 5% lies in the top ten. Sequencing input: peripheral blood. These receptors were taken from a woman aged 55-75 years with acute or convalescent COVID-19.

The CDR3 DNA is TGTGCCAGCAACGGGGGGCAGCCCAATCAGCCCCAGCATTTT. It is translated as CASNGGQPNQPQHF. V gene TRBV9 combines with J gene TRBJ1-5; the D gene is possibly TRBD1 (6 bases). CDR1 and CDR2 (germline): SGDLS, YYNGEE. The CDR3 covers 14 residues. The germline V and J ends were trimmed by 6 bases and 3 bases, with 13 bases remaining between them.

The rearrangement joins TRBV20-1 to TRBJ1-4; no clear D. CDR3 length: 11 residues. V dropped 6 bases and J dropped 5 bases, with 7 bases sitting between them. Per the germline V gene, CDR1 is DFQATT and CDR2 is SNEGSKA (reference sequence). The CDR3 DNA reads as TGCAGTGCGGGCGGGAATGAAAAACTGTTTTTT. Protein product: CSAGGNEKLFF.

This rearrangement joins TRBV6-6 to TRBJ1-3; TRBD1 might be the D (6 bases). Germline assignment: CDR1 MNHNY and CDR2 SVGAGI (reference sequence). Trimming took off 6 bases at V and 2 bases at J, with 17 bases between the two ends. The CDR3 is 16 amino acids. Here the CDR3 DNA reads TGTGCCAGCAGAACACCGGGACAAGGAGCTGGAAACACCATATATTTT. Protein sequence: CASRTPGQGAGNTIYF.

Written as DNA, the CDR3 is TGTGCCAGCAGCTTAAAAACACCGCCGTGGGGCGCGACAGGGGGACACAATGAGCAGTTCTTC. Amino acids: CASSLKTPPWGATGGHNEQFF. The chain uses TRBV7-3 and TRBJ2-1; 9 bases agree with TRBD1. This CDR3 has 21 amino acids. Trimming took 1 base from V and 5 from J; bases not matched to a gene: 21. Germline values: CDR1 SGHTA, CDR2 FQGTGA.

The DNA of the CDR3 is TGCGCCAGCAGCCAAGGGCGGCCCAACAATGAGCAGTTCTTC. Translation: CASSQGRPNNEQFF. The chain has TRBV4-1 and TRBJ2-1; no clear D. The germline CDR1 and CDR2 sequences are MGHRA and YSYEKL. V was clipped by 1 base and J by 5 bases, with 9 bases between them. This CDR3 contains 14 residues.

The chain joins TRBV10-3 to TRBJ1-1; weak D call: TRBD1 (5 bases). The CDR3 is 15 amino acids. Trimming took 2 bases from V and 1 from J, leaving 11 bases between them. Germline CDR1 is ENHRY and CDR2 is SYGVKD. The CDR3, as DNA: TGTGCCATCAGTGAGCCCCCCGGGGGGAACACTGAAGCTTTCTTT. This codes for CAISEPPGGNTEAFF.

The CDR3 nucleotides are TGTGCCAGTAGTAGGCCCGGACAGGGGAGCACAGATACGCAGTATTTT. This encodes CASSRPGQGSTDTQYF. The rearrangement uses TRBV19 and TRBJ2-3, with 9 bases that match TRBD1. Germline CDR1 LNHDA, CDR2 SQIVND (reference sequence). The CDR3 extends over 16 amino acids. J lost 0 bases, V lost 4 bases, and 5 bases had no gene match.

The chain recombines TRBV10-3 with TRBJ2-2; a weak D match, TRBD2 (5 bases). Germline V gene sequence: CDR1 ENHRY, CDR2 SYGVKD. This CDR3 is built from 13 residues. V lost 3 bases and J 6 bases, leaving 8 bases between the germline ends. The CDR3 DNA is TGTGCCATCAGTGATAGAGGGTCCGGGGAGCTGTTTTTT. Translating gives CAISDRGSGELFF.

The chain recombines TRBV5-1 with TRBJ2-3; 8 positions agree with TRBD2. CDR1 is SGHRS, CDR2 YFSETQ, per germline. The CDR3 is 17 amino acids. Trimming took 0 bases from V and 0 from J; bases not matched to a gene: 6. CDR3 sequence: CASSLGVAGISTDTQYF. As DNA, the CDR3 is TGCGCCAGCAGCTTGGGGGTAGCGGGGATTAGCACAGATACGCAGTATTTT.

The rearrangement links TRBV6-5 to TRBJ1-2, with D perhaps TRBD1 (6 bases). The CDR3 loop spans 14 amino acids. Between the trimmed V and J ends, which lost 6 bases and 4 bases, there was a span of 15 bases. Germline assignment: CDR1 MNHEY and CDR2 SVGAGI. CDR3 sequence reads: CASRLPGQPYGYTF. CDR3 in DNA: TGTGCCAGCAGACTACCCGGACAGCCCTATGGCTACACCTTC.

V is TRBV6-5 and J is TRBJ1-3; D is undetermined. V lost 7 bases to trimming and J lost 4 bases, with 11 bases between them. CDR1 and CDR2 (germline): MNHEY, SVGAGI. This CDR3 is 13 amino acids long. CDR3: CASTASGGNTIYF. The DNA for the CDR3 is TGTGCCAGCACAGCCAGCGGAGGAAACACCATATATTTT.

The CDR3 DNA reads as TGTGCCAGCAGTGAACCCCAGGGGCTTGGCAATCAGCCCCAGCATTTT. This sequence encodes CASSEPQGLGNQPQHF. The chain employs TRBV6-1 and TRBJ1-5; a possible D gene is TRBD1 (6 bases). V was clipped by 2 bases and J by 2 bases, with 13 bases between them. Germline CDR1 is MNHNS and CDR2 is SASEGT. CDR3 length equals 16 residues.

The chain couples TRBV23-1 to TRBJ1-1; D gene ambiguous. TRBV23-1 is labeled an ORF, and its function is uncertain. Trimming stripped 3 bases from V and 0 bases from J, with 14 bases between. The CDR3 contains 16 residues. The CDR3 DNA sequence: TGCGCCAGCAGTCACCGGGAGGCCAAAGTGAACACTGAAGCTTTCTTT. Translated, it gives CASSHREAKVNTEAFF.

J is TRBJ2-7 and V is TRBV19; 9 nucleotides agree with TRBD1. The length of the CDR3 is 15 residues. The trim removed 0 bases at V and 6 bases at J, leaving 6 bases unmatched. CDR1 and CDR2 from the germline V gene are LNHDA and SQIVND (reference sequence). CDR3 protein: CASSIDGTGFREQYF. CDR3 in DNA: TGTGCCAGTAGTATAGATGGGACAGGGTTTCGCGAGCAGTACTTC.